This T cell receptor beta chain was sequenced for a study of technical replicates of blood from several donors. CDR3 length equals 17 residues. V dropped 0 bases and J dropped 6 bases, with 22 bases sitting between them. Germline CDR1 reads SGHRS; CDR2 reads YFSETQ. Method: immunoSEQ multiplex PCR; TCRdb's copy keeps in-frame clones and lacks some. Among 55,000 to 80,000 clones listed, 95% to 98% were seen once. Sequencing was done on a sample of T cells isolated from PBMCs. The receptor was isolated from a human donor in good health. The V call is TRBV5-1, the J call TRBJ2-7; possible D gene TRBD1, 6 bases. For the CDR3, the DNA is TGCGCCAGCAGCTTGGTGGTAGAGCCAGGGGTTCCTAGCGAGCAGTACTTC. Translation: CASSLVVEPGVPSEQYF.